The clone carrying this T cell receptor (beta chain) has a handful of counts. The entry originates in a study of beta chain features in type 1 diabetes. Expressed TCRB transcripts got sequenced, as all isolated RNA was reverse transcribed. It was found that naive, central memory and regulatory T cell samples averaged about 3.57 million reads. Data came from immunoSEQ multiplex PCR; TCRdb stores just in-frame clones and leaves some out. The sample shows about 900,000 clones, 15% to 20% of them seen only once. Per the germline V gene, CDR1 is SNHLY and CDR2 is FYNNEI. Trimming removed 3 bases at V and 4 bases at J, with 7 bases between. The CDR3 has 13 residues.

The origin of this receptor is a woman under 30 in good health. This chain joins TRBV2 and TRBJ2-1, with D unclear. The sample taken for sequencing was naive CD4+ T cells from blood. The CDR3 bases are TGTGCCAGCAGTGATTCGACTTACAATGAGCAGTTCTTC. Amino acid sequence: CASSDSTYNEQFF.